This TCR beta chain was identified in a study of blood T cells in healthy people across ages (dated by TCRdb to between 2014 and 2017). Regarding the study in general: In model experiments, roughly one uniquely barcoded TCR beta cDNA molecule per two T cells was captured by template switching. Four age groups were formed from the donors: young (average approximately 15 years), middle-aged (approximately 41), aged (over 55) and long-lived (82). For two donors (one aged 18 to 29 and one aged 80 or older), the study analyzed two additional independent replicas of 1 million unique cDNA reads from the same blood draw. Using deep sequencing normalized with unique cDNA molecular identifiers, the study measured how TCR beta repertoire diversity changes with age. To avoid experimental bias, donors of different ages were distributed randomly across sequencing lanes.

V was cut back by 0 bases and J by 3 bases, leaving a gap of 11 bases between them. The CDR3 goes from the cysteine to the phenylalanine over 16 residues. Kept here is only the CDR3 DNA, which spans 48 bases and is read in frame from base 1. In the germline V gene, CDR1 corresponds to MNHEY and CDR2 to SVGEGT. The library was obtained by 5' RACE. The listed sequencing device is Illumina HiSeq 2500. A second PCR of roughly 7 to 12 cycles was run with a J-beta primer mix and a sample-barcoded 5' primer. A unique molecular identifier was introduced onto each TCR beta cDNA molecule by a template-switch 5' adaptor carrying 12 random nucleotides. At least 2.5 million CDR3-containing paired-end reads were obtained from each sample. First-strand cDNA was synthesized from all RNA with the Mint cDNA synthesis kit, primed by a TRBC-specific oligonucleotide. Following uracil-DNA glycosylase treatment, a first 18-cycle PCR with universal primers M1SS and BC2_uni_R was performed on all cDNA. The paper's processing steps were these. For normalization, 1 million high-quality reads were randomly selected from each sample, with every read carrying a distinct molecular identifier. Reads with shared molecular identifiers were discarded instead of being binned into consensus sequences. MiTCR, run with a Q25 quality threshold and the strictest error-elimination algorithm, handled CDR3 identification, clonotype clustering and error correction. A nonparametric unseen species model with Euler transformation was used to estimate a lower bound on total TCR beta diversity. The public reads were run again by TCRdb, first through fastp at Q25 and then through MiXCR, and only productive beta chains were kept. Every CDR3 protein is listed once, alongside the most common genes and DNA of its rows. In this record, the V and J calls reflect TCRdb's handling and not the investigators' own analysis. The sample table shows approximately 1.5 million distinct CDR3 sequences, and roughly 32% are seen once. Jointly, the top ten make up around 11% of the sample.

Overall study outcomes, separate from this receptor: Estimates of total diversity based on one million sequenced T cells were considered lower bounds and underestimates. Observed TCR beta diversity per million T cells fell roughly linearly with age, and a significant reduction was already apparent by age roughly 41. A strong correlation was found between observed TCR beta diversity and the percentage of naive T cells measured by flow cytometry. Donor CMV infection status was unknown, potentially confounding age-related changes in expanded clonotypes. Since profiling was done on bulk unsorted PBMCs, naive and antigen-experienced compartments could not be conclusively compared. Compared with the aged group, the long-lived group had more naive CD4+ T cells, fewer expanded clones and increased TCR diversity, suggesting age selection.

As regards this clonotype: The antigen it binds to is not known. No much larger clonotype is one base removed from it; base qualities were not supplied.

The donors were some 39 Caucasian individuals from Russia, aged 6 to 90 years, who were systemically healthy. Each donor gave 8 to 10 milliliters of peripheral blood, drawn into EDTA-treated Vacutainer tubes. Ficoll-Paque density-gradient centrifugation was used to isolate PBMCs, with at least 6 million obtained per sample. Trizol reagent was used to extract total RNA from the PBMCs, yielding at least 5 micrograms per sample. The percentages of naive CD45RAhigh/CD27high T cells were determined by flow cytometry on a PBMC aliquot from every donor. Here the chain combines TRBV6-2 or TRBV6-3 and TRBJ2-2; the D gene is unclear. This TCR was sampled from a woman aged 25-40 years in good health. The sequencing sample was made of blood. The CDR3 loop reads CASSYSTSGHTGELFF. The nucleotide sequence is TGTGCCAGCAGTTACTCTACGTCAGGACACACCGGGGAGCTGTTTTTT.